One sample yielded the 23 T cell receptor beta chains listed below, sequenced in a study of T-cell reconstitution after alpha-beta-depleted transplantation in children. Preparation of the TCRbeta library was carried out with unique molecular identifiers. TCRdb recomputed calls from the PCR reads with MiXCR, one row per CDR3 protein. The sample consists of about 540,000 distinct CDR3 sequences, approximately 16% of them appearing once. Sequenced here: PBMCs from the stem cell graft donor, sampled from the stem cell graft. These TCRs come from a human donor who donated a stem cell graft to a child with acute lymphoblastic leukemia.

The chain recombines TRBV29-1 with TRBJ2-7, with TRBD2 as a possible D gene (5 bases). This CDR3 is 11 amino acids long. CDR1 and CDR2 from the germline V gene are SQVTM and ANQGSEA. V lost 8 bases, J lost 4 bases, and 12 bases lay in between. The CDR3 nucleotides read TGCAGCTCGAGTGAGGGATACGAGCAGTACTTC. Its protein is CSSSEGYEQYF.

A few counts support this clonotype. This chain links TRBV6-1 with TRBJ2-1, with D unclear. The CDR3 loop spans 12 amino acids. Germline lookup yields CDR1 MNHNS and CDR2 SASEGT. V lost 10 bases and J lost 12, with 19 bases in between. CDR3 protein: CATAFGIRGQFF. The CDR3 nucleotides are TGTGCCACCGCCTTTGGGATCAGAGGGCAGTTCTTC.

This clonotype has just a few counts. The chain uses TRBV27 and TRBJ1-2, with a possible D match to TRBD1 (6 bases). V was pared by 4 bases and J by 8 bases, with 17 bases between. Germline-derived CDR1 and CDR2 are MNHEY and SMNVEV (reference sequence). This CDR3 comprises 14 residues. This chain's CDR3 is CASSSGQKYEGYTF. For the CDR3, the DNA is TGTGCCAGCAGTTCCGGACAGAAATACGAAGGCTACACCTTC.

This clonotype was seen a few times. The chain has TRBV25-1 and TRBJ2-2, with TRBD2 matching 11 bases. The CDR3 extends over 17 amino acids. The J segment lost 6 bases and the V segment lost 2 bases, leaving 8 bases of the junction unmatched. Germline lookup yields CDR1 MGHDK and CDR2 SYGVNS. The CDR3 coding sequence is TGTGCCAGCAGTGAAGGGGGACTAGCGGTCTTGTCCGGGGAGCTGTTTTTT. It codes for CASSEGGLAVLSGELFF.

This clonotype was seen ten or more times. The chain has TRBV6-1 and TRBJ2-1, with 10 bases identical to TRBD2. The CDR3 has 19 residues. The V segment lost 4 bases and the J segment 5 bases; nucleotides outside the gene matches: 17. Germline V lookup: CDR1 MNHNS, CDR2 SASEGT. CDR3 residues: CASSALLPFGTSEHNEQFF. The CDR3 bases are TGTGCCAGCAGTGCCCTCCTTCCGTTTGGGACTAGCGAACACAATGAGCAGTTCTTC.

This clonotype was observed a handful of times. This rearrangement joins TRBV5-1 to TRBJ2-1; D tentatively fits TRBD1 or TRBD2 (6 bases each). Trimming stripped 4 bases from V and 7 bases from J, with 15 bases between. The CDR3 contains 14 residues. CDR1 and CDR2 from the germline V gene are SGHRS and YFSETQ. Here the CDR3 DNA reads TGCGCCAGCAGCCCACAGGGAGGAGGTAATGAGCAGTTCTTC. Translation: CASSPQGGGNEQFF.

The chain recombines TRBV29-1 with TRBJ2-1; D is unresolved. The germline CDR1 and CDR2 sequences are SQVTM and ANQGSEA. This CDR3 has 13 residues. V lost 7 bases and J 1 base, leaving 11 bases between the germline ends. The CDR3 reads CSGEAGSYNEQFF. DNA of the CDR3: TGCAGCGGAGAGGCAGGTTCCTACAATGAGCAGTTCTTC.

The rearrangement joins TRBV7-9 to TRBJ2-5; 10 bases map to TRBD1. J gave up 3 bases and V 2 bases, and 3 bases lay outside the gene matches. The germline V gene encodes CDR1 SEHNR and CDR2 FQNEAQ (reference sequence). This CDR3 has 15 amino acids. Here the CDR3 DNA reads TGTGCCAGCAGCTTACCGGGACAGGGGAAAGAGACCCAGTACTTC. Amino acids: CASSLPGQGKETQYF.

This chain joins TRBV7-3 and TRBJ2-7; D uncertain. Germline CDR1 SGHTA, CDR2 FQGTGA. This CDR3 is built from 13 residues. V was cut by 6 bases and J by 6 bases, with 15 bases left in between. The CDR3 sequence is CASRRTPACEQYF. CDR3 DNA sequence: TGTGCCAGCAGGCGCACGCCGGCGTGCGAGCAGTACTTC.

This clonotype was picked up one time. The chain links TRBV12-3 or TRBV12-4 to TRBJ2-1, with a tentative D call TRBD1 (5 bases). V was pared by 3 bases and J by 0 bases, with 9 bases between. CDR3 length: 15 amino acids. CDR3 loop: CASSFGAISYNEQFF. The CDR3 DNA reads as TGTGCCAGCAGTTTTGGGGCCATCTCCTACAATGAGCAGTTCTTC.

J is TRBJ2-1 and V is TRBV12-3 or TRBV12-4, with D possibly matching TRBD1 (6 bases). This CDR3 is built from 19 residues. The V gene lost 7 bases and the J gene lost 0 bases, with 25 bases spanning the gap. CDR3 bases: TGTGCCAGCATCACCACACCACTTGGGGGACACCGCTCCTACAATGAGCAGTTCTTC. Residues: CASITTPLGGHRSYNEQFF.

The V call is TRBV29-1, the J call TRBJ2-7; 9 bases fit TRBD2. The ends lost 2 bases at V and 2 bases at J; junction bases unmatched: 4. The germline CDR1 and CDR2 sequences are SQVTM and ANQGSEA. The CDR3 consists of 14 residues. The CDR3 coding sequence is TGCAGCGTTGAAAAAGGGACTAGCCCCTACGAGCAGTACTTC. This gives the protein CSVEKGTSPYEQYF.

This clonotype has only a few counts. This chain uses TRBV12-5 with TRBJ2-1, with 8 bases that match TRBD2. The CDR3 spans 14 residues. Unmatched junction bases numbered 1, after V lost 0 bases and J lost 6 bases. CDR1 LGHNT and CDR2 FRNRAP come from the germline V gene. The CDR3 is CASGLVGGANEQFF. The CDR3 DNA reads TGTGCTAGTGGTTTGGTCGGGGGGGCCAATGAGCAGTTCTTC.

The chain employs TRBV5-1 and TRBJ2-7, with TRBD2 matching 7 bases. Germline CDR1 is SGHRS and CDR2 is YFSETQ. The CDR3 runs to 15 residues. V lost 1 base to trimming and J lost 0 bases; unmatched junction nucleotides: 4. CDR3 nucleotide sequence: TGCGCCAGCAGCTTGACTAGCGCAGGCTCCTACGAGCAGTACTTC. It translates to CASSLTSAGSYEQYF.

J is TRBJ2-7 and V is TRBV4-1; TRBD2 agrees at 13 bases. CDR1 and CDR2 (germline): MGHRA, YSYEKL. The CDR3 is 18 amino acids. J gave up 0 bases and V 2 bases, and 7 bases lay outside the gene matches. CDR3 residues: CASSQLGLAGAASYEQYF. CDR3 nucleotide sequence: TGCGCCAGCAGCCAATTAGGACTAGCGGGAGCGGCCTCCTACGAGCAGTACTTC.

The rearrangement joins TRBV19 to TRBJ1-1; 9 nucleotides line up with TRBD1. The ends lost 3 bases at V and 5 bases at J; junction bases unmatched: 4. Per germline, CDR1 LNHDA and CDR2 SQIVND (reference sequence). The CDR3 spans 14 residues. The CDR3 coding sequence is TGTGCCAGTAGTATGACAGGGGGGGGGACTGAAGCTTTCTTT. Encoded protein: CASSMTGGGTEAFF.

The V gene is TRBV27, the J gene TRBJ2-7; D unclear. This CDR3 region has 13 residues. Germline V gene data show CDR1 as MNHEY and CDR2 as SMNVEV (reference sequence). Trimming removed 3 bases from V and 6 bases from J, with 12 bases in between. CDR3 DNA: TGTGCCAGCAGTTTTGGAGCAGAGCTCGAGCAGTACTTC. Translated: CASSFGAELEQYF.

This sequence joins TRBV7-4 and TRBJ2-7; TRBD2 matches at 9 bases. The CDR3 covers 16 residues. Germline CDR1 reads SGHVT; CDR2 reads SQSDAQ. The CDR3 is CASTSDRGRVSSSYCV. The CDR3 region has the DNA TGTGCCAGCACCTCCGACCGCGGGAGGGTAAGCTCCTCGTACTGTGTC.

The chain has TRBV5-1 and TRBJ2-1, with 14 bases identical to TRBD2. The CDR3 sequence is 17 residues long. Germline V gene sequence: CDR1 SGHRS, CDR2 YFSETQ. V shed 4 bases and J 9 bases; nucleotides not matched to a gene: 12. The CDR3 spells CASSLGTGTSGRREQFF. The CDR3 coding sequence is TGCGCCAGCAGCCTGGGGACCGGGACTAGCGGGAGACGTGAGCAGTTCTTC.

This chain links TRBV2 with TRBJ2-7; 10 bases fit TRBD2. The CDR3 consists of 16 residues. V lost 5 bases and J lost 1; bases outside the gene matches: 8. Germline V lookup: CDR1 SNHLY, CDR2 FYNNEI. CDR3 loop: CASSKSLAGASYEQYF. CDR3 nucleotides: TGTGCCAGCAGTAAGAGCCTAGCGGGAGCTTCCTACGAGCAGTACTTC. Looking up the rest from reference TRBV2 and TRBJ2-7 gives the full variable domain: EPEVTQTPSHQVTQMGQEVILRCVPISNHLYFYWYRQILGQKVEFLVSFYNNEISEKSEIFDDQFSVERPDGSNFTLKIRSTKLEDSAMYFCASSKSLAGASYEQYFGPGTRLTVT.

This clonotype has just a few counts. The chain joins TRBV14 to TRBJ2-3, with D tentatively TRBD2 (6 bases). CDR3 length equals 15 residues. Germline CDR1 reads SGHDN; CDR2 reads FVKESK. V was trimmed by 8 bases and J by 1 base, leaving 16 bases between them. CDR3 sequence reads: CASSRGGLGTDTQYF. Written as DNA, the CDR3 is TGTGCCAGCTCCCGCGGAGGGCTTGGCACAGATACGCAGTATTTT. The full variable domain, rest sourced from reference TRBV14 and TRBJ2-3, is EAGVTQFPSHSVIEKGQTVTLRCDPISGHDNLYWYRRVMGKEIKFLLHFVKESKQDESGMPNNRFLAERTGGTYSTLKVQPAELEDSGVYFCASSRGGLGTDTQYFGPGTRLTVL.

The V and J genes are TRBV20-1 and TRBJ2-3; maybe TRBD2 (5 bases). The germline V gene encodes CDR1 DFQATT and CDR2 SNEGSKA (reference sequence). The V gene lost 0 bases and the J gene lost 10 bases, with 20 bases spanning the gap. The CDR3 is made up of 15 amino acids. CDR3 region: CSARDFIRDVYPQYF. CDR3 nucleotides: TGCAGTGCTAGAGATTTTATTCGGGATGTGTATCCGCAGTATTTT.

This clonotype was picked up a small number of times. CDR3 loop: CSASLPGPIRSNQPQHF. CDR3 coding DNA: TGCAGTGCTAGTCTTCCGGGCCCGATTCGGAGCAATCAGCCCCAGCATTTT. V usage is TRBV20-1 and J usage is TRBJ1-5; unclear D gene. The V end lost 3 bases, the J end lost 1 base, and 19 bases lay between the germline ends. Germline V gene sequence: CDR1 DFQATT, CDR2 SNEGSKA (reference sequence). The CDR3 runs 17 residues.